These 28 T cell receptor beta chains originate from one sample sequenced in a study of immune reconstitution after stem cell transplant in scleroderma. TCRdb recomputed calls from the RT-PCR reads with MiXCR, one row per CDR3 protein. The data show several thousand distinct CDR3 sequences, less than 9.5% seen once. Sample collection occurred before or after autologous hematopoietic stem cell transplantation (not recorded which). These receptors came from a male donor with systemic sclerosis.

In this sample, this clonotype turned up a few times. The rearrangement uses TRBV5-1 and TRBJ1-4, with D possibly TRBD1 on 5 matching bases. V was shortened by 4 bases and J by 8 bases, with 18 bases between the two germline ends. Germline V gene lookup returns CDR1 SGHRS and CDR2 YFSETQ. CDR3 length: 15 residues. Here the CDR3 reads CASSLSRGGREKLFF. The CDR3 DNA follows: TGCGCCAGCAGCCTGTCCCGGGGCGGACGGGAAAAACTGTTTTTT. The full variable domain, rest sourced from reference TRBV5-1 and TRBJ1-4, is KAGVTQTPRYLIKTRGQQVTLSCSPISGHRSVSWYQQTPGQGLQFLFEYFSETQRNKGNFPGRFSGRQFSNSRSEMNVSTLELGDSALYLCASSLSRGGREKLFFGSGTQLSVL.

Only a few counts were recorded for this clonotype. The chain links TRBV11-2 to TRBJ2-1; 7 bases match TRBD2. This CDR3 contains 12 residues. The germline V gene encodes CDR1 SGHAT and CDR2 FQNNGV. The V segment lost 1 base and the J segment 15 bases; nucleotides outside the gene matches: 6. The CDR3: CASSLAGGRGFF. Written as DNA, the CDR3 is TGTGCCAGCAGCTTAGCTGGGGGGAGGGGGTTCTTC.

CDR3 DNA sequence: TGTGCCAGCACTAACCGGGCAGGGGATTCCTACGAGCAGTACTTC. It translates to CASTNRAGDSYEQYF. The chain carries TRBV28 and TRBJ2-7; D may be TRBD1 (6 bases). The germline gives CDR1 MDHEN, CDR2 SYDVKM. The CDR3 extends over 15 amino acids. Trimming removed 7 bases at V and 1 base at J, with 17 bases between. Together with reference TRBV28 and TRBJ2-7, the CDR3 gives the full variable domain: DVKVTQSSRYLVKRTGEKVFLECVQDMDHENMFWYRQDPGLGLRLIYFSYDVKMKEKGDIPEGYSVSREKKERFSLILESASTNQTSMYLCASTNRAGDSYEQYFGPGTRLTVT.

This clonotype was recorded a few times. The CDR3 DNA sequence: TGTGCCAGCAGTTTAGGTGGATTAAACTATAATTCACCCCTCCACTTT. This encodes CASSLGGLNYNSPLHF. The chain employs TRBV27 and TRBJ1-6; D remains ambiguous. With 2 bases removed from V and 3 bases from J, the gap between germline ends came to 11 bases. The CDR3 sequence is 16 residues long. Germline V lookup: CDR1 MNHEY, CDR2 SMNVEV (reference sequence).

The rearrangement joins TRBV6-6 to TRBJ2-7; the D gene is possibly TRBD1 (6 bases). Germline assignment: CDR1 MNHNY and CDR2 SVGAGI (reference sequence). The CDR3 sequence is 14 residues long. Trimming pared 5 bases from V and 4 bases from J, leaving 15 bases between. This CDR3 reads CASSRPGHSYEQYF. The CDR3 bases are TGTGCCAGCAGTCGCCCGGGACACAGTTACGAGCAGTACTTC.

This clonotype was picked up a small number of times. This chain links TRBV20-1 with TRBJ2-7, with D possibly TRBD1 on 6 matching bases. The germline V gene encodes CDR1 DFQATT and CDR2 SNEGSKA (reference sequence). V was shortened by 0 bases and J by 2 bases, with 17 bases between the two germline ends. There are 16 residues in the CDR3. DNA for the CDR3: TGCAGTGCTAGAGACAGGGGCCGGTTAATAGCCTACGAGCAGTACTTC. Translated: CSARDRGRLIAYEQYF.

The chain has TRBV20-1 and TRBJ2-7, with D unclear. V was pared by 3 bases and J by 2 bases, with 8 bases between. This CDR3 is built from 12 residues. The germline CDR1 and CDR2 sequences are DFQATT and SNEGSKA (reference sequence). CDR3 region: CSASDLTYEQYF. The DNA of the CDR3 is TGCAGTGCTAGCGATCTGACCTACGAGCAGTACTTC.

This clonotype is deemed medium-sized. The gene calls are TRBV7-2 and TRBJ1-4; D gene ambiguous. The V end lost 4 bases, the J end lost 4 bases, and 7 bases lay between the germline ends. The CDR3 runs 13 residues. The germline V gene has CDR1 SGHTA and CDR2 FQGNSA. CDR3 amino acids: CASSSYSNEKLFF. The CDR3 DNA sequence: TGTGCCAGCAGCTCCTACAGTAATGAAAAACTGTTTTTT.

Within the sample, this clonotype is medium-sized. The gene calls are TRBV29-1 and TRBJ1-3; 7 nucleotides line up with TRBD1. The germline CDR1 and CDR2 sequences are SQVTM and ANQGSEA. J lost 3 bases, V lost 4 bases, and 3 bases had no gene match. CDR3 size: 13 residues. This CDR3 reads CSVADRVGNTIYF. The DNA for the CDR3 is TGCAGCGTTGCCGACAGGGTTGGAAACACCATATATTTT.

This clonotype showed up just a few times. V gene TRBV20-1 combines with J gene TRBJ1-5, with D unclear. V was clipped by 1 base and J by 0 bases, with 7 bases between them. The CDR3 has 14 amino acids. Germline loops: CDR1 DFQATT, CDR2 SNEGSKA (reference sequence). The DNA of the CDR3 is TGCAGTGCTAGAGTAGGGAATAGCAATCAGCCCCAGCATTTT. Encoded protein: CSARVGNSNQPQHF.

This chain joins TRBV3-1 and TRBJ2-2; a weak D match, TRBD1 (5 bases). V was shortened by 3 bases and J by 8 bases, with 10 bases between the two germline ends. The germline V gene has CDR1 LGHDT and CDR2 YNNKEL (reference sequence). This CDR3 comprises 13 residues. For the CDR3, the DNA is TGTGCCAGCAGCCAGGGTTGGACAGGGGAGCTGTTTTTT. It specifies CASSQGWTGELFF.

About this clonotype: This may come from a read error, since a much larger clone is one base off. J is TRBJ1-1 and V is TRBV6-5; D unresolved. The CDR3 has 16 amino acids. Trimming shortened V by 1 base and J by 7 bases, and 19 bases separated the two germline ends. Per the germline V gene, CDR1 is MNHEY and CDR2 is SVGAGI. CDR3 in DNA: TGTGCCAGCAGTTACTTTGGTGGCAGGACGGCGATTGAAGCTTTCTTT. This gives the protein CASSYFGGRTAIEAFF.

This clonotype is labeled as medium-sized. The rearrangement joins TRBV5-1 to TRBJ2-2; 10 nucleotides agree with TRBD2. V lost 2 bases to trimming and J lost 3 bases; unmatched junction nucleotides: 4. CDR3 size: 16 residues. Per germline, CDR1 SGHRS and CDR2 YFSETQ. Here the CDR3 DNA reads TGCGCCAGCAGCTTAACCCTAGCGGGGGACACCGGGGAGCTGTTTTTT. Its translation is CASSLTLAGDTGELFF.

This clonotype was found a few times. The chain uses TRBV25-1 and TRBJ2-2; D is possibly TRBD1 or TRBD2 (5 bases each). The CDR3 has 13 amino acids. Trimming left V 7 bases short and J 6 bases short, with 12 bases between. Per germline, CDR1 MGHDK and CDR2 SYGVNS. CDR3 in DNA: TGTGCCAGCAAAGTAGGGGACCCCGGGGAGCTGTTTTTT. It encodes CASKVGDPGELFF.

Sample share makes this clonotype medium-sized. CDR3 nucleotides: TGTGCCAGCACTAGCACAGATACGCAGTATTTT. Translating gives CASTSTDTQYF. This sequence joins TRBV6-2 or TRBV6-3 and TRBJ2-3; D remains ambiguous. Per the germline V gene, CDR1 is MNHEY and CDR2 is SVGEGT. CDR3 length: 11 amino acids. V lost 7 bases, J lost 0 bases, and 2 bases lay in between.

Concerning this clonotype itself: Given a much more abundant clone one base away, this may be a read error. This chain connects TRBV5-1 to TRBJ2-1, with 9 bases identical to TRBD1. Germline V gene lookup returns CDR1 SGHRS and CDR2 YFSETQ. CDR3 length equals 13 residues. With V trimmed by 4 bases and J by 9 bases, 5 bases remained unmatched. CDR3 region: CASSLGQGSEQFF. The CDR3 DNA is TGCGCCAGCAGCCTGGGACAGGGAAGTGAGCAGTTCTTC.

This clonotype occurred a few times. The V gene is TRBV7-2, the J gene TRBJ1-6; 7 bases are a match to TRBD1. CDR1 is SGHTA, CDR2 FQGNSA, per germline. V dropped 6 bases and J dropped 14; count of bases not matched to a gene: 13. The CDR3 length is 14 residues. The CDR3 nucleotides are TGTGCCAGCAGTTCCGACAGGGCCTCCCTTTCCCTCCACTTT. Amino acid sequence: CASSSDRASLSLHF. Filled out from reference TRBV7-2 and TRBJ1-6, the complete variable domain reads GAGVSQSPSNKVTEKGKDVELRCDPISGHTALYWYRQSLGQGLEFLIYFQGNSAPDKSGLPSDRFSAERTGGSVSTLTIQRTQQEDSAVYLCASSSDRASLSLHFGNGTRLTVT.

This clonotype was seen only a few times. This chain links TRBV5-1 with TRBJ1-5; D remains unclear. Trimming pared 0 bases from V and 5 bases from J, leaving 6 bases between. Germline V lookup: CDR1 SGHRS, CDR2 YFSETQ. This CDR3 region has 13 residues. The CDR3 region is CASSLADDQPQHF. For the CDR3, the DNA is TGCGCCAGCAGCTTGGCCGACGATCAGCCCCAGCATTTT.

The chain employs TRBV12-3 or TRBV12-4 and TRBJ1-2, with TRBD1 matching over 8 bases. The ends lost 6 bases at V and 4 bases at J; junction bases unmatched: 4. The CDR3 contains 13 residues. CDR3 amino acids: CASRGQDFYGYTF. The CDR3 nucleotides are TGTGCCAGCAGGGGACAGGACTTCTATGGCTACACCTTC.

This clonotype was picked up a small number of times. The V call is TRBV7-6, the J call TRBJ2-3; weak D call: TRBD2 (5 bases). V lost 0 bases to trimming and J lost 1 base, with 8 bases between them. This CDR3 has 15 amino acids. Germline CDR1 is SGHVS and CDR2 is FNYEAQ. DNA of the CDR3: TGTGCCAGCAGCTTAGCGGGAGCGGGCACAGATACGCAGTATTTT. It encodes CASSLAGAGTDTQYF.

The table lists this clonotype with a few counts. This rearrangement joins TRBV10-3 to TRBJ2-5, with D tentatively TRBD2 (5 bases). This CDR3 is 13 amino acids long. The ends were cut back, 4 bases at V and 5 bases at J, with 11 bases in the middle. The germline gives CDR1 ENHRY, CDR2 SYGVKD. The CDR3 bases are TGTGCCATCAGTGCGGGGTTGCCGGAGACCCAGTACTTC. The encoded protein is CAISAGLPETQYF.

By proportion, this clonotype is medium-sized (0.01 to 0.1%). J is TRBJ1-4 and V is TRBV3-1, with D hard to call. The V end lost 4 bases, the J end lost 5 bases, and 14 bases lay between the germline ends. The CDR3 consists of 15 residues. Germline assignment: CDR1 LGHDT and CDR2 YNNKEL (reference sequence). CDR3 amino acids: CASSPWEESNEKLFF. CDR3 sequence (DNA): TGTGCCAGCAGCCCCTGGGAGGAGTCGAATGAAAAACTGTTTTTT. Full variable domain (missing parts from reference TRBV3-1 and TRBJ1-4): DTAVSQTPKYLVTQMGNDKSIKCEQNLGHDTMYWYKQDSKKFLKIMFSYNNKELIINETVPNRFSPKSPDKAHLNLHINSLELGDSAVYFCASSPWEESNEKLFFGSGTQLSVL.

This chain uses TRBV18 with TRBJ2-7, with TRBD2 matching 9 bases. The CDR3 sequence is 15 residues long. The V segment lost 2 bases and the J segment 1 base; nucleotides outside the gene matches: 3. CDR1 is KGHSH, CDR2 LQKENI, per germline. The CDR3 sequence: CASSPISGRSYEQYF. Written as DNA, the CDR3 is TGTGCCAGCTCACCAATTAGCGGGAGATCCTACGAGCAGTACTTC.

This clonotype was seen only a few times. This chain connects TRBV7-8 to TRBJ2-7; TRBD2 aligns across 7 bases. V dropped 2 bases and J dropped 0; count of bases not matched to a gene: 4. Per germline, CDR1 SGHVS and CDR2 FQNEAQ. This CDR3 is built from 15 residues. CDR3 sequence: CASSLQRGDSYEQYF. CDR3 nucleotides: TGTGCCAGCAGCTTACAGCGGGGAGACTCCTACGAGCAGTACTTC.

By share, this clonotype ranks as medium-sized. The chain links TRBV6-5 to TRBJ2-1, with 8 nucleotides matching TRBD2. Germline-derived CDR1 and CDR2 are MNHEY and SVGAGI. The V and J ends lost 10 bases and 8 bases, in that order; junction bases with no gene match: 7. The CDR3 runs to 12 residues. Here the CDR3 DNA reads TGTGCCACCGGGGGGGGAGGGGATGAGCAGTTCTTC. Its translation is CATGGGGDEQFF.

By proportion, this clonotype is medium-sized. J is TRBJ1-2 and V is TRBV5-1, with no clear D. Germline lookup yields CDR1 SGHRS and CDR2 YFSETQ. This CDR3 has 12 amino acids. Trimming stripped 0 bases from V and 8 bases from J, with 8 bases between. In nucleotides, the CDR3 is TGCGCCAGCAGCTTGGATGGGAAGGGCTACACCTTC. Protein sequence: CASSLDGKGYTF.

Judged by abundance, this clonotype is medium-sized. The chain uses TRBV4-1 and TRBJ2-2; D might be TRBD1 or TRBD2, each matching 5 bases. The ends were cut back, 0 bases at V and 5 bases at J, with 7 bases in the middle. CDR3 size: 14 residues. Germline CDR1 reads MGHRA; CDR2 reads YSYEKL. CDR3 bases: TGCGCCAGCAGCCAAGATTGGGGGACCGGGGAGCTGTTTTTT. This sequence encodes CASSQDWGTGELFF.

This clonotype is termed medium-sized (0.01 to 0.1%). The CDR3 reads CASGLCKPARPGQGHNSPLHF. The CDR3 region has the DNA TGTGCTAGTGGTTTGTGTAAACCGGCACGACCGGGACAGGGTCATAATTCACCCCTCCACTTT. The chain uses TRBV12-5 and TRBJ1-6; 9 bases are a match to TRBD1. This CDR3 region has 21 residues. CDR1 is LGHNT and CDR2 is FRNRAP in the germline V gene. With 2 bases clipped from V and 5 bases from J, the junction kept 19 bases outside the gene matches.